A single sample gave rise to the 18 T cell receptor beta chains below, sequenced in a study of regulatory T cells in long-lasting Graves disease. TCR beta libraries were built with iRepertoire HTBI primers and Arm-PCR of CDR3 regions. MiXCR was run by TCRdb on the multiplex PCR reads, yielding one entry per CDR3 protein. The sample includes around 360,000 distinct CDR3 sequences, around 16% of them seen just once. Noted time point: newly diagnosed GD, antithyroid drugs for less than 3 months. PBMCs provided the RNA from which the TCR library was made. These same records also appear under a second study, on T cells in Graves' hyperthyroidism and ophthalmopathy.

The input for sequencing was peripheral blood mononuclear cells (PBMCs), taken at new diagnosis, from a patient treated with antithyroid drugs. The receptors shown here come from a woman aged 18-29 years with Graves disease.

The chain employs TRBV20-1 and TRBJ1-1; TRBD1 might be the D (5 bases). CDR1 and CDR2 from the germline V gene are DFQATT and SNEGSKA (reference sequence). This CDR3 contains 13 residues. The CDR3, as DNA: TGCGGGGGAGGCAGGGAGGTGAACACTGAAGCTTTCTTT. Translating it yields CGGGREVNTEAFF.

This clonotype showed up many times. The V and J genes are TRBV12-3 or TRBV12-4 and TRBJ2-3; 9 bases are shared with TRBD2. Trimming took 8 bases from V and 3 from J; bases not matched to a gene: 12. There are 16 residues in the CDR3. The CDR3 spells CASWGRGRGGTDTQYF. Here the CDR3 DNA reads TGTGCCAGCTGGGGGCGGGGGCGGGGGGGGACAGATACGCAGTATTTT.

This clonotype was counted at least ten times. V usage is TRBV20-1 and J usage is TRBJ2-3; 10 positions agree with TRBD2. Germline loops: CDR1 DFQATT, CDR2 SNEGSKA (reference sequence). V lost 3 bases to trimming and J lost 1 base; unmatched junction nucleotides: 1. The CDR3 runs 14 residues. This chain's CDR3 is CSASTSGGTDTQYF. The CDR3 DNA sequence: TGCAGTGCTAGTACTAGCGGGGGCACAGATACGCAGTATTTT.

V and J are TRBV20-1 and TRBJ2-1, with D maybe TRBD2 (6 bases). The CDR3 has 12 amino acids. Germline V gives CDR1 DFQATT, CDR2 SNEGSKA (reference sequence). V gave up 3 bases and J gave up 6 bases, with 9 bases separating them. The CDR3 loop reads CSASRRANEQFF. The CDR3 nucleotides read TGCAGTGCTAGTCGGAGGGCCAATGAGCAGTTCTTC.

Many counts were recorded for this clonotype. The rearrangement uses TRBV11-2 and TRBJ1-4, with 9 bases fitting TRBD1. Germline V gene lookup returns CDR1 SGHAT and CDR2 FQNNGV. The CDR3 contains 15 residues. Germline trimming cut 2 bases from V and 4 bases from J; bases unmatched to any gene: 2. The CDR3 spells CASSLSTGGNEKLFF. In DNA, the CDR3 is TGTGCCAGCAGCTTATCGACAGGGGGTAATGAAAAACTGTTTTTT.

This chain's CDR3 is CASSPTGRGHNEQFF. CDR3 bases: TGTGCCAGCAGCCCTACCGGAAGGGGGCACAATGAGCAGTTCTTC. The gene calls are TRBV7-9 and TRBJ2-1, with 7 bases lining up with TRBD1. V shed 5 bases, J shed 5 bases, and the junction held 9 bases outside the gene matches. The CDR3 totals 15 residues. Looked up from germline, CDR1 is SEHNR and CDR2 is FQNEAQ (reference sequence).

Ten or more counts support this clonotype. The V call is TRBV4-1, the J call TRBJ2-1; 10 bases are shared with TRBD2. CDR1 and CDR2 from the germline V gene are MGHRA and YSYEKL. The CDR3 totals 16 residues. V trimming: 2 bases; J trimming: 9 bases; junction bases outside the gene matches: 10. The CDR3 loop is CASSQWGSGRAGEQFF. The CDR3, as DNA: TGCGCCAGCAGCCAATGGGGAAGCGGGAGGGCCGGTGAGCAGTTCTTC.

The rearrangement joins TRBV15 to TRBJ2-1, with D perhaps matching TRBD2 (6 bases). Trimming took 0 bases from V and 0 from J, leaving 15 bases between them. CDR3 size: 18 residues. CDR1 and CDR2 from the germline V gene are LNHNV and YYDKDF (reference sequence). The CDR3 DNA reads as TGTGCCACCAGCAGAGATGAGGGTAGCGGTGGCTCCTACAATGAGCAGTTCTTC. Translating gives CATSRDEGSGGSYNEQFF.

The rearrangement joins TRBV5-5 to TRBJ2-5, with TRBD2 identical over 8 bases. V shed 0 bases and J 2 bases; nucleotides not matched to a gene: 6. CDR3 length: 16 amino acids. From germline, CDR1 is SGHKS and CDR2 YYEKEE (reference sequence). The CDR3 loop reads CASSLVGRGGQETQYF. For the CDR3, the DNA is TGTGCCAGCAGCTTGGTCGGGAGGGGGGGGCAAGAGACCCAGTACTTC.

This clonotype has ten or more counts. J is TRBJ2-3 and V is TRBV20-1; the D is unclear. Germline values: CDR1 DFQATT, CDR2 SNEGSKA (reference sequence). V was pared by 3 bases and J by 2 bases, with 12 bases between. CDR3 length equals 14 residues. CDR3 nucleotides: TGCAGTGCTAGGAGAACGGGCAACACAGATACGCAGTATTTT. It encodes CSARRTGNTDTQYF.

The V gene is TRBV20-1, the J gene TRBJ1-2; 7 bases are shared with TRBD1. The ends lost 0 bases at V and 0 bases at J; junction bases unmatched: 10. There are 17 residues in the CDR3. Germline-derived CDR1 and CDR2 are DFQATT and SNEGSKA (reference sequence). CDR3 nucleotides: TGCAGTGCTAGAGACCACTTGACAGGGAAGACTAACTATGGCTACACCTTC. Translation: CSARDHLTGKTNYGYTF.

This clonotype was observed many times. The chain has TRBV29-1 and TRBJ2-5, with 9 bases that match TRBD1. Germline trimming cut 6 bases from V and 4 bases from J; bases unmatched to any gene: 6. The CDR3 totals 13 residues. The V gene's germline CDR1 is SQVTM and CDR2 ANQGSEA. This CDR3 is CSVGTGRRETQYF. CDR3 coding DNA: TGCAGCGTCGGGACAGGGAGGAGAGAGACCCAGTACTTC.

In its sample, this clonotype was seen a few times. As DNA, the CDR3 is TGTGCCAGCAGCCAAGATGGCAGGGGGTTGTATGGCTACACCTTC. Translation gives CASSQDGRGLYGYTF. V and J are TRBV3-1 and TRBJ1-2; 7 bases align to TRBD1. V lost 0 bases to trimming and J lost 5 bases; unmatched junction nucleotides: 6. Germline V lookup: CDR1 LGHDT, CDR2 YNNKEL (reference sequence). This CDR3 comprises 15 residues.

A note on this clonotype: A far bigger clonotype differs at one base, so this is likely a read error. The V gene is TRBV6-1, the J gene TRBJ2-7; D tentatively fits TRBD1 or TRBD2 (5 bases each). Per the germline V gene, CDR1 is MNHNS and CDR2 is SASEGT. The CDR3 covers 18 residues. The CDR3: CASSPIPTERTSSYGQYF. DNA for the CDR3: TGTGCCAGCAGTCCAATACCAACTGAGCGGACAAGCTCCTACGGGCAGTACTTC.

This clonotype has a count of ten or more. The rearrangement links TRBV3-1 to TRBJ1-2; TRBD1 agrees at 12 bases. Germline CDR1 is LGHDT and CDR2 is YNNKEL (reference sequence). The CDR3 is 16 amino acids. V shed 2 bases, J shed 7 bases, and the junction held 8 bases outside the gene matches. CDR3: CASSQPGQGAGFGYTF. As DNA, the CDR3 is TGTGCCAGCAGCCAACCGGGACAGGGGGCGGGATTTGGCTACACCTTC.

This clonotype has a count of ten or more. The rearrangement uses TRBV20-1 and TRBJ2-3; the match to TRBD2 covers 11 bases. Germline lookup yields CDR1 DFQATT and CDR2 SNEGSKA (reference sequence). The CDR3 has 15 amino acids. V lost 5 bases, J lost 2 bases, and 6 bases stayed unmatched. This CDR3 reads CSAEVAGGITDTQYF. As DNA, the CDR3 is TGCAGTGCTGAAGTAGCGGGAGGGATCACAGATACGCAGTATTTT.

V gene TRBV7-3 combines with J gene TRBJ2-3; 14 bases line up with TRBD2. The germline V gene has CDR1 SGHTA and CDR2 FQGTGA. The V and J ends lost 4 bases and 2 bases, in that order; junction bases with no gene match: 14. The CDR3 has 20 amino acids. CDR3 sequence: CASSSQLQGLAGVATDTQYF. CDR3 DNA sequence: TGTGCCAGCAGCTCCCAACTTCAGGGACTAGCGGGGGTTGCCACAGATACGCAGTATTTT.

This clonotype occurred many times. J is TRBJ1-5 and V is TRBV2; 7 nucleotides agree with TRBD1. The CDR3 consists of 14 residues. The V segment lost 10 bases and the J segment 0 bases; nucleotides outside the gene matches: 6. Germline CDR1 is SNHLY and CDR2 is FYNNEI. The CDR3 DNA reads TGTGCCATCTCGGAGGGGGCTAGCAATCAGCCCCAGCATTTT. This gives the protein CAISEGASNQPQHF.